This T cell receptor (beta chain) was documented in a study of vaccination and CD4 T cells after COVID-19. Whole-study results and caveats: Convalescent patients displayed a median roughly 90% of reactive clones emerging only post-vaccination.

Germline loops: CDR1 MNHEY, CDR2 SMNVEV (reference sequence). This CDR3 comprises 14 residues. V lost 7 bases and J 3 bases, leaving 13 bases between the germline ends. Sequenced with the Oncomine TCR Beta short-read assay was DNA taken from cultured CD4+ T cells. After culture, CD4+ T cells served as the source for genomic DNA extraction. TCRdb processed the PCR reads anew with MiXCR; each CDR3 protein has one entry. The profile shows approximately 10,000 distinct CDR3 sequences, roughly 70% of them singletons. Treatment denoted: roughly 10-day PBMC culture with coronavirus spike peptide pools or control peptides (ViraFEST assay). Positivity by PCR occurred from March to December 2020, a period that predated US Alpha, Beta and Delta variants. Turning to this clonotype: As yet, its antigen is unknown.

The material sequenced was CD4+ T cells from blood, cultured in vitro. The V and J genes are TRBV27 and TRBJ1-5, with a weak D call TRBD1 (6 bases). The receptor was derived from a human donor who had recovered from COVID-19. CDR3 sequence: CASKPAGANQPQHF. The CDR3, as DNA: TGTGCCAGCAAGCCGGCGGGGGCCAATCAGCCCCAGCATTTT.